Listed below are T cell receptor beta chains from one sample, sequenced in a study of blood T cell repertoires in COVID-19. Using immunoSEQ multiplex PCR, the repertoire was profiled, and TCRdb retains in-frame clones only, with some absent. Here the sample spans around 390,000 clones, 80% to 90% being singletons. The sequencing input was PBMCs or T cells enriched from blood (not recorded which). These receptors were obtained from a woman in her forties or fifties who had recovered from COVID-19. Each CDR3 is given with its conserved first and last residue. Fields, in order: J gene, clone size, D gene, V gene, CDR3 DNA, CDR3 protein. A D gene is named only where the DNA matches it firmly. For some rows the clone size is stated as once, few or many, or as a class when expanded; others skip it.

>TRBJ1-6|.|.|TRBV30
TGTGCCTGGAGTAGACAGGCCAGCTCCTATAATTCACCCCTCCACTTT
CAWSRQASSYNSPLHF
>TRBJ1-1|.|.|TRBV5-5
TGTGCCAGCAGCTTTGAGGGTACCTTAGAAGCTTTCTTT
CASSFEGTLEAFF
>TRBJ2-1|.|TRBD1|TRBV5-1
TGCGCCAGCGGGACAGGGGGATCCCCTTCCTACAATGAGCAGTTCTTC
CASGTGGSPSYNEQFF
>TRBJ2-7|.|.|TRBV6-5
TGTGCCAGCAGTTATTGGGAGGCCTCCGAGCAGTACTTC
CASSYWEASEQYF
>TRBJ1-1|.|TRBD1|TRBV28
TGTGCCAGCATCGGGACAGCAGGTTTAACGGCTGAAGCTTTCTTT
CASIGTAGLTAEAFF
>TRBJ2-7|.|.|TRBV3-1/TRBV3-2
TGTGCCAGCAGCTCAACCTACGAGCAGTACTTC
CASSSTYEQYF
>TRBJ1-1|.|TRBD1|TRBV18
TGTGCCAGCTCACCCGTACAGGGGGCGGTTGGAGGGAACACTGAAGCTTTCTTT
CASSPVQGAVGGNTEAFF
>TRBJ1-6|.|.|TRBV6-1
TGTGCCAGCAGTGAACTTACACAGTATAATTCACCCCTCCACTTT
CASSELTQYNSPLHF
>TRBJ1-6|.|TRBD1|TRBV5-5
TGTGCCAGCAGCTTAGCCGGGACAGCAAATTCACCCCTCCACTTT
CASSLAGTANSPLHF
>TRBJ1-6|.|TRBD1|TRBV19
TGTGCCAGTAGGAAAGACAGGGGAGGTTCACCCCTCCACTTT
CASRKDRGGSPLHF
>TRBJ1-2|.|.|TRBV7-6
TGTGCCAGCAGCTTTACAGGAGGGGGCTACACCTTC
CASSFTGGGYTF
>TRBJ1-6|few|.|TRBV28
TGTGCCAGCAACTCCCTGCTGGGCTCTTCACCCCTCCACTTT
CASNSLLGSSPLHF
>TRBJ1-1|.|.|TRBV7-2
TGTGCCAGCAGTTTCACACGAGGCACTGAAGCTTTCTTT
CASSFTRGTEAFF
>TRBJ2-7|.|TRBD1|TRBV27
TGTGCCAGCAGTTTATCGTCCGGACAGGCCCTAAGGGGGGAGCAGTACTTC
CASSLSSGQALRGEQYF
>TRBJ1-2|.|.|TRBV4-1
TGCGCCAGCAGCCAAAATAGACAGTTAGCTAACTATGGCTACACCTTC
CASSQNRQLANYGYTF
>TRBJ1-6|.|TRBD1|TRBV2
TGTGCCAGCAGTGGACAGGGGGTTTCACCCCTCCACTTT
CASSGQGVSPLHF
>TRBJ1-1|.|.|TRBV29-1
TGCAGCGTCATGGAGAACCTAAGGAACACTGAAGCTTTCTTT
CSVMENLRNTEAFF
>TRBJ1-5|once|TRBD1|TRBV2
TGTGCCAGCCGGACAGGGCCAAATCAGCCCCAGCATTTT
CASRTGPNQPQHF
>TRBJ2-1|.|.|TRBV14
TGTGCCAGCAGCCCGACAGGTAGCTATGAGCAGTTCTTC
CASSPTGSYEQFF
>TRBJ1-2|.|.|TRBV14
TGTGCCAGCAGCCAAGTGACGGGACACATCTATGGCTACACCTTC
CASSQVTGHIYGYTF
>TRBJ2-3|.|TRBD2|TRBV5-6
TGTGCCAGCAGCTTGGTTGCTAGCGGATCCACAGATACGCAGTATTTT
CASSLVASGSTDTQYF
>TRBJ1-2|.|.|TRBV19
TGTGCCAGTATTGACTCGGGATCCAGTAATGGCTACACCTTC
CASIDSGSSNGYTF
>TRBJ2-6|.|.|TRBV19
TGTGCCAGTAGTATGTTGGGAGGTTCTGGGGCCAACGTCCTGACTTTC
CASSMLGGSGANVLTF
>TRBJ2-1|.|TRBD1|TRBV28
TGTGCCAGCAGTGGACAGGGGAGAAAGACTAACAATGAGCAGTTCTTC
CASSGQGRKTNNEQFF
>TRBJ2-7|few|TRBD1|TRBV4-2
TGTGCCAGCAGCCAAGAGGTGGACAGGGTCCCCTACGAGCAGTACTTC
CASSQEVDRVPYEQYF
>TRBJ2-3|.|TRBD1|TRBV7-9
TGTGCCAGCAGCTCATTCCGGGACAGTCTCACAGATACGCAGTATTTT
CASSSFRDSLTDTQYF
>TRBJ1-1|.|TRBD1|TRBV27
TGTGCCAGCAATTCTCTACCAGGGGGCGGCACTGAAGCTTTCTTT
CASNSLPGGGTEAFF
>TRBJ1-2|.|TRBD1|TRBV6-5
TGTGCCAGCGGCTTCAGGGGGGCCAACTATGGCTACACCTTC
CASGFRGANYGYTF
>TRBJ2-5|.|TRBD2|TRBV2
TGTGCAGCCGGGGGGGATATCCAAGAGACCCAGTACTTC
CAAGGDIQETQYF
>TRBJ2-5|.|TRBD1|TRBV27
TGTGCCAGCAGTCAACTACAGGGGGTTGGAGAGACCCAGTACTTC
CASSQLQGVGETQYF
>TRBJ2-2|.|TRBD2|TRBV5-1
TGCGCCAGCAGTGGACTAGCGGGGGGCCAGGGCACCGGGGAGCTGTTTTTT
CASSGLAGGQGTGELFF
>TRBJ1-3|.|.|TRBV5-5
TGTGCCAGCAGCTCCTTAACAGGGAGAGGGAACACCATATATTTT
CASSSLTGRGNTIYF
>TRBJ1-2|few|TRBD1|TRBV4-2
TGTGCCAGCAGCCAAGAAACGTATTCTGGGACAGGGACCTATGGCTACACCTTC
CASSQETYSGTGTYGYTF
>TRBJ2-7|.|.|TRBV24-1
TGTGCCACCAGTGATTTGCGGGGCTACGAGCAGTACTTC
CATSDLRGYEQYF
>TRBJ1-1|.|TRBD1|TRBV14
TGTGCCAGCAGCCAGGGACAGTTATTGAACACTGAAGCTTTCTTT
CASSQGQLLNTEAFF
>TRBJ2-7|once|TRBD1|TRBV6-5
TGTGCCAGCAGGGCTGACAGGGACGAGCAGTACTTC
CASRADRDEQYF
>TRBJ2-2|.|.|TRBV5-1
TGCGCCAGCAGCCCGGTCGGGGGGCGAATCTCCGGGGAGCTGTTTTTT
CASSPVGGRISGELFF
>TRBJ2-3|.|.|TRBV5-1
TGCGCCAGCAGCTTGGTCGGAGGGGCAGATACGCAGTATTTT
CASSLVGGADTQYF
>TRBJ2-2|once|.|TRBV27
TGTGCCAGCAGTCAACCCGGGACAAGCAAGACGAACACCGGGGAGCTGTTTTTT
CASSQPGTSKTNTGELFF
>TRBJ2-3|.|TRBD1|TRBV2
TGTGCCAGCAGTACCCGGACAGGTAGTGCAGATACGCAGTATTTT
CASSTRTGSADTQYF
>TRBJ1-6|.|.|TRBV9
TGTGCCAGCAGCGTAGTCGTGGGGGCGAATTCACCCCTCCACTTT
CASSVVVGANSPLHF
>TRBJ2-7|.|.|TRBV4-1
TGCGCCAGCAGCCAAGTTGGGACACAGCCCTCCTACGAGCAGTACTTC
CASSQVGTQPSYEQYF
>TRBJ1-1|.|.|TRBV2
TGTGCCAGCAGTGAAGGAGACACTGAAGCTTTCTTT
CASSEGDTEAFF
>TRBJ2-7|.|TRBD2|TRBV6-4
TGTGCCAGCAGTGACATAGCGGGGACCGAGCAGTACTTC
CASSDIAGTEQYF
>TRBJ1-6|.|.|TRBV2
TGTGCCAGCAGTCTCTCTGGCAGGAATTCACCCCTCCACTTT
CASSLSGRNSPLHF
>TRBJ2-4|.|.|TRBV28
TGTGCCAGCAGGGGAACAGGGAGGGGCAAAAACATTCAGTACTTC
CASRGTGRGKNIQYF